The 25 T cell receptor beta chains reported below all come from one sample, sequenced in a study of T cell responses to AZD1222 COVID-19 vaccine. Repertoires were generated with immunoSEQ multiplex PCR, while TCRdb's copy carries only in-frame clones and drops some. The sample has about 64,000 clones, roughly 80% seen once. The input for sequencing was peripheral blood, taken 28 days after the second AZD1222 dose. Receptors were obtained from an adult who received the AZD1222 COVID-19 vaccine.

This rearrangement joins TRBV5-4 to TRBJ2-7; 7 nucleotides match TRBD2. V shed 0 bases, J shed 5 bases, and the junction held 2 bases outside the gene matches. In germline, CDR1 is SGHNT, CDR2 YYREEE (reference sequence). This CDR3 has 13 residues. CDR3 region: CASSLVGGNEQYF. CDR3 DNA sequence: TGTGCCAGCAGCTTGGTGGGGGGGAACGAGCAGTACTTC.

In this sample, this clone turned up once. The chain couples TRBV12-3 or TRBV12-4 to TRBJ1-6; D unresolved. The CDR3 totals 12 residues. V was clipped by 3 bases and J by 9 bases, with 6 bases between them. The CDR3 protein is CASSFVRSPLHF. CDR3 sequence (DNA): TGTGCCAGCAGTTTCGTACGTTCACCCCTCCACTTT.

V is TRBV27 and J is TRBJ2-3, with D maybe TRBD2 (5 bases). CDR1 and CDR2 (germline): MNHEY, SMNVEV (reference sequence). The CDR3 spans 14 residues. V lost 2 bases and J 4 bases, leaving 10 bases between the germline ends. For the CDR3, the DNA is TGTGCCAGCAGTTTAACGAGGGTGGCAGATACGCAGTATTTT. It is translated as CASSLTRVADTQYF.

This clone was seen a few times. The chain uses TRBV2 and TRBJ1-6; D perhaps matches TRBD1 (5 bases). The germline V gene encodes CDR1 SNHLY and CDR2 FYNNEI. CDR3 length equals 14 residues. Trimming cost V 2 bases and J 7 bases, with 9 bases left between them. In DNA, the CDR3 is TGTGCCAGCAGTGAAAGGCGACAGAATTCACCCCTCCACTTT. It yields the protein CASSERRQNSPLHF.

V gene TRBV9 combines with J gene TRBJ1-1; D remains unclear. The CDR3 consists of 11 residues. V gave up 6 bases and J gave up 1 base, with 4 bases separating them. The germline gives CDR1 SGDLS, CDR2 YYNGEE. CDR3 protein: CASKENTEAFF. CDR3 DNA: TGTGCCAGCAAAGAGAACACTGAAGCTTTCTTT.

The genes are TRBV6-5 and TRBJ2-7; D is perhaps TRBD1 (5 bases). V shed 2 bases and J shed 9 bases, with 11 bases lying between them. The CDR3 is 12 residues long. Germline-derived CDR1 and CDR2 are MNHEY and SVGAGI. DNA for the CDR3: TGTGCCAGCAGTTACAAGGGGTTCCCGCAGTACTTC. Translating it yields CASSYKGFPQYF.

This chain connects TRBV11-2 to TRBJ1-2; 7 bases fit TRBD1. This CDR3 comprises 14 residues. CDR1 is SGHAT and CDR2 is FQNNGV in the germline V gene. With 6 bases clipped from V and 10 bases from J, the junction kept 14 bases outside the gene matches. The CDR3 is CASRPDTGEIDYTF. The CDR3 coding sequence is TGTGCCAGCAGGCCCGACACAGGGGAAATCGACTACACCTTC.

The chain uses TRBV5-6 and TRBJ2-7; no clear D gene. With 4 bases removed from V and 0 bases from J, the gap between germline ends came to 14 bases. The CDR3 totals 15 residues. CDR1 is SGHDT and CDR2 is YYEEEE in the germline V gene. The CDR3 here is CASSTLPYTSYEQYF. CDR3 nucleotide sequence: TGTGCCAGCAGCACCCTTCCTTATACCTCCTACGAGCAGTACTTC.

As regards this clone: A much larger clone differs by one base, so this may be a read error. The chain recombines TRBV7-3 with TRBJ1-1, with D unclear. The CDR3 extends over 13 amino acids. CDR1 is SGHTA, CDR2 FQGTGA, per germline. Trimming shortened V by 2 bases and J by 1 base, and 5 bases separated the two germline ends. CDR3 sequence (DNA): TGTGCCAGCAGCTTAGGGCAGAACACTGAAGCTTTCTTT. Encoded protein: CASSLGQNTEAFF.

This clone has a handful of counts. The chain carries TRBV18 and TRBJ1-1; tentatively, D is TRBD1 (5 bases). Per germline, CDR1 KGHSH and CDR2 LQKENI. V was cut by 2 bases and J by 0 bases, with 10 bases left in between. CDR3 length: 15 amino acids. Written as DNA, the CDR3 is TGTGCCAGCTCACCAGTTGGGGGAATGAACACTGAAGCTTTCTTT. This sequence encodes CASSPVGGMNTEAFF.

This chain joins TRBV5-1 and TRBJ1-2, with D tentatively TRBD1 (5 bases). The CDR3 is 14 residues long. V lost 7 bases and J lost 4, with 17 bases in between. Germline V gene sequence: CDR1 SGHRS, CDR2 YFSETQ. The DNA for the CDR3 is TGCGCCAGCGCATCCGACAGAACCAGCTATGGCTACACCTTC. Its translation is CASASDRTSYGYTF.

The chain combines TRBV19 with TRBJ2-1; TRBD2 agrees at 10 bases. This CDR3 has 17 residues. J lost 3 bases, V lost 10 bases, and 15 bases had no gene match. Germline assignment: CDR1 LNHDA and CDR2 SQIVND (reference sequence). CDR3 bases: TGTGCCACAAAGCGGGGGGGCCGGTCTATTGTCTACAATGAGCAGTTCTTC. Protein sequence: CATKRGGRSIVYNEQFF.

The chain carries TRBV5-6 and TRBJ1-1, with D possibly matching TRBD1 (5 bases). The V gene's germline CDR1 is SGHDT and CDR2 YYEEEE. The length of the CDR3 is 14 residues. V was shortened by 0 bases and J by 11 bases, with 17 bases between the two germline ends. CDR3 bases: TGTGCCAGCAGCTTGGCGGCGTCAGGGATAAGGGCTTTCTTT. Amino acids: CASSLAASGIRAFF.

This chain uses TRBV7-9 with TRBJ1-2; maybe TRBD1 (6 bases). CDR1 SEHNR and CDR2 FQNEAQ come from the germline V gene (reference sequence). V lost 2 bases to trimming and J lost 6 bases, with 7 bases between them. This CDR3 has 12 amino acids. DNA for the CDR3: TGTGCCAGCAGCTTATACAGGGATGGCTACACCTTC. It yields the protein CASSLYRDGYTF.

This clone was counted only a few times. This sequence joins TRBV5-5 and TRBJ1-6, with D possibly matching TRBD1 (5 bases). Germline-derived CDR1 and CDR2 are SGHKS and YYEKEE (reference sequence). V dropped 7 bases and J dropped 7 bases, with 15 bases sitting between them. CDR3 length: 14 residues. CDR3 DNA sequence: TGTGCCAGCGGGACCTTCCAGGGCAATTCACCCCTCCACTTT. Residues: CASGTFQGNSPLHF.

This clone was counted only a few times. The chain has TRBV6-2 or TRBV6-3 and TRBJ2-7, with D possibly matching TRBD1 (5 bases). CDR3 length: 16 amino acids. Trimming took off 0 bases at V and 0 bases at J, with 12 bases between the two ends. Germline V gene data show CDR1 as MNHEY and CDR2 as SVGEGT. The CDR3 here is CASSYSFRTSSYEQYF. The CDR3 DNA is TGTGCCAGCAGTTACTCGTTTCGGACAAGCTCCTACGAGCAGTACTTC.

The chain joins TRBV30 to TRBJ2-7, with D possibly being TRBD1 or TRBD2 (5 bases each). The V gene's germline CDR1 is GTSNPN and CDR2 SVGIG (reference sequence). This CDR3 spans 13 amino acids. Between the trimmed V and J ends, which lost 3 bases and 5 bases, there was a span of 14 bases. CDR3 protein: CAWSLTGRNEQYF. The CDR3 DNA reads TGTGCCTGGAGCTTGACGGGGCGGAACGAGCAGTACTTC.

This chain connects TRBV5-4 to TRBJ2-1; 7 nucleotides align to TRBD1. With V trimmed by 4 bases and J by 6 bases, 10 bases remained unmatched. The germline gives CDR1 SGHNT, CDR2 YYREEE (reference sequence). The CDR3 has 15 residues. CDR3 DNA sequence: TGTGCCAGCAGCCAAGCTAACAGGGGATCCAATGAGCAGTTCTTC. As protein: CASSQANRGSNEQFF. The complete variable domain, with remaining parts taken from reference TRBV5-4 and TRBJ2-1, reads ETGVTQSPTHLIKTRGQQVTLRCSSQSGHNTVSWYQQALGQGPQFIFQYYREEENGRGNFPPRFSGLQFPNYSSELNVNALELDDSALYLCASSQANRGSNEQFFGPGTRLTVL.

V gene TRBV5-4 combines with J gene TRBJ1-1; D may be TRBD1 (5 bases). Trimming pared 0 bases from V and 7 bases from J, leaving 16 bases between. Germline CDR1 and CDR2: SGHNT and YYREEE (reference sequence). The CDR3 totals 15 residues. In nucleotides, the CDR3 is TGTGCCAGCAGCTTGGTGGAGGGGTCGAGAGGTGAAGCTTTCTTT. This codes for CASSLVEGSRGEAFF.

This clone was seen a single time. The chain recombines TRBV10-3 with TRBJ2-2; D gene uncertain. The CDR3 is 12 residues long. The germline CDR1 and CDR2 sequences are ENHRY and SYGVKD. V was shortened by 6 bases and J by 4 bases, with 6 bases between the two germline ends. CDR3 DNA: TGTGCCATCAGCGCGACCACCGGGGAGCTGTTTTTT. It translates to CAISATTGELFF.

CDR3 bases: TGTGCCAGCAGCCCCCGGGACTCTGGGGCCAACGTCCTGACTTTC. Its translation: CASSPRDSGANVLTF. The V call is TRBV3-1 (or the pseudogene TRBV3-2), the J call TRBJ2-6, with D perhaps TRBD2 (5 bases). The V end was cut by 4 bases, the J end by 0 bases, with 7 bases between. The CDR3 consists of 15 residues. CDR1 and CDR2 (germline): LGHDT, YNNKEL (reference sequence).

This clone was seen once. The chain joins TRBV10-3 to TRBJ1-5, with TRBD1 identical over 8 bases. This CDR3 has 13 amino acids. Unmatched junction bases numbered 10, after V lost 9 bases and J lost 9 bases. CDR1 is ENHRY, CDR2 SYGVKD, per germline. The CDR3 coding sequence is TGTGCCATAGGACAGGGAGGGGATCGGCCCCAGCATTTT. It codes for CAIGQGGDRPQHF.

V gene TRBV18 combines with J gene TRBJ1-5; 10 bases map to TRBD1. CDR1 and CDR2 from the germline V gene are KGHSH and LQKENI. Trimming removed 8 bases from V and 2 bases from J; junction bases left unmatched: 6. There are 15 residues in the CDR3. This CDR3 is CASRTTGGRNQPQHF. DNA for the CDR3: TGTGCCAGCCGAACGACAGGGGGCCGCAATCAGCCCCAGCATTTT.

The chain carries TRBV6-5 and TRBJ2-2, with D perhaps matching TRBD2 (6 bases). The CDR3 runs to 15 residues. The V gene lost 6 bases and the J gene lost 5 bases, with 16 bases spanning the gap. Germline CDR1 reads MNHEY; CDR2 reads SVGAGI. The CDR3 region is CASRDRRGLTGELFF. CDR3 DNA sequence: TGTGCCAGCAGGGACCGGAGGGGTCTGACCGGGGAGCTGTTTTTT.

The chain couples TRBV3-1 (or the pseudogene TRBV3-2) to TRBJ1-6, with D hard to call. The CDR3 sequence is 13 residues long. Germline V gene data show CDR1 as LGHDT and CDR2 as YNNKEL (reference sequence). The V end lost 3 bases, the J end lost 7 bases, and 7 bases lay between the germline ends. In nucleotides, the CDR3 is TGTGCCAGCAGCCAGGAAAAGAATTCACCCCTCCACTTT. It translates to CASSQEKNSPLHF.